This TCR beta chain emerged from a study of blood T cell repertoires in COVID-19 (dated by TCRdb to the early 2020s). Study-wide context: Samples covering the acute and convalescent phases of COVID-19 were provided by collaborators in the United States, Italy and Spain. The prospective study material was composed of cDNA or gDNA derived from T cells, B-cell-depleted T cells, or PBMCs. The dataset comprised deeply sampled blood TCRbeta repertoires from subjects exposed to, actively infected with, or recovered from COVID-19. The repertoires were released in a freely available public database meant as a resource for research on the immune response to SARS-CoV-2. Samples came from the ongoing ImmuneRACE study (first 160 participants) plus 1,254 subjects from 6 global collaborators. Nearly every sample came with metadata listing a de-identified subject ID, COVID-19 status, age in years and sex. Where HLA class I and class II types were available, the types were taken from metadata supplied by the sample provider, not from assay-based typing.

At one collaborating source in Seattle, patients were enrolled during active infection and were followed longitudinally through the course of disease. The collaborating institutions used their own protocols to collect whole blood in K2EDTA tubes. For TCRbeta analysis, collaborator samples were shipped as frozen whole blood, as isolated PBMCs, or as DNA extracted from either sample type. There are 13 amino acids in the CDR3, from cysteine to phenylalanine inclusive. Only CDR3 DNA is held: 39 bases, read in frame from base 1. Trimming removed 10 bases from V and 1 base from J; the gene matches leave 3 bases unexplained. To note about this clone: Its recognized antigen is unknown. There are no base qualities to consult, and no much larger clone falls within one base.

What the authors observed across the whole study: The quantity of clinical and demographic metadata differed by source and by participant and was supplied without curation.

The immunoSEQ Assay, a bias-controlled multiplex PCR, was used to amplify TCRbeta CDR3 regions from genomic DNA. For the original study's pipeline: The number of nucleated cells in each sample was estimated by amplification of reference gene primers within the assay. Sequence reads were collapsed and filtered to measure the absolute abundance of every unique TCRbeta CDR3 rearrangement. For each sample, productive Simpson clonality was calculated by taking the square root of Simpson's diversity index across productive rearrangements. TCRdb retrieved this table from immuneACCESS and kept in-frame rearrangements only. Not all clones are present; in checked studies, unresolved V genes account for under half, and no reason is known for the remainder. That table gives V, J and clone size, and the DNA gave D and trimming. Here the sample has about 210,000 clones; under 90% occur a single time. The top ten hold 7.8% of the sample.

The chain links TRBV12-3 or TRBV12-4 with TRBJ1-1, with 10 bases matching TRBD1. The source is a woman older than 75 with COVID-19, enrolled during active disease. The sample comprised peripheral blood. The nucleotide sequence reads TGTGCCACCCGACAGGGGGCGAACACTGAAGCTTTCTTT. It translates as CATRQGANTEAFF.